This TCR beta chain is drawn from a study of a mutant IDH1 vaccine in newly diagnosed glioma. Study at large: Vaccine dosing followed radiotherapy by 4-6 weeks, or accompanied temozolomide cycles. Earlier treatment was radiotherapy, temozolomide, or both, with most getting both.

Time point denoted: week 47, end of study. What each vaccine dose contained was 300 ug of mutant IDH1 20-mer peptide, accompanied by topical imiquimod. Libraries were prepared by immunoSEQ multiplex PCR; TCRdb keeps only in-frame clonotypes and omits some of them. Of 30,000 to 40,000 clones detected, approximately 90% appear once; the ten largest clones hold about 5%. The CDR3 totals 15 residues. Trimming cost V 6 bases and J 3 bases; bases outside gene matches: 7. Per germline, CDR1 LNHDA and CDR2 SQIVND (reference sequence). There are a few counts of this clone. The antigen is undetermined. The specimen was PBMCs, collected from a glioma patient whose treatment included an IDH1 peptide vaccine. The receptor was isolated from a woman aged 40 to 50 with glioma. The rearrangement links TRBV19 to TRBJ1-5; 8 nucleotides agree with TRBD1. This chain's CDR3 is CASRRDRGLNQPQHF. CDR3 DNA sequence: TGTGCCAGTAGAAGAGACAGGGGCCTCAATCAGCCCCAGCATTTT.